This TCR beta chain was captured by sequencing in a study of T cells in Graves' hyperthyroidism and ophthalmopathy. Germline loops: CDR1 SEHNR, CDR2 FQNEAQ (reference sequence). The germline V and J ends were trimmed by 1 base and 9 bases, with 13 bases remaining between them. This CDR3 is built from 15 residues. Authors of the study amplified TCR beta CDR3 regions from RNA transcripts. An initial round of RT-PCR targeting the TCR CDR3 relied on the HTBI primer set. Via MiXCR, TCRdb re-called the multiplex PCR reads, giving one row per CDR3 protein. The table includes hundreds of thousands of distinct CDR3 sequences, 35% to 55% detected once. General observations from the study: Ophthalmopathy could be told apart from stable hyperthyroidism with a 13 V-J model.

This clonotype showed up many times. As yet, its antigen is unknown. J is TRBJ1-6 and V is TRBV7-9, with D possibly matching TRBD1 (6 bases). Sequenced input: peripheral blood or thyroid tissue (not recorded which). The source is a woman aged 18-30 years with Graves' hyperthyroidism. CDR3: CASSLGGGMSSPLHF. For the CDR3, the DNA is TGTGCCAGCAGCTTAGGTGGGGGCATGAGTTCACCCCTCCACTTT.